This paragraph covers one T cell receptor beta chain sequence. Its antigen is unknown. The sample comes from a study of PD-1 blockade in mismatch repair-deficient tumors. Findings of the study overall: Tumor-resident clones, often absent from pretreatment blood, expanded after pembrolizumab and then contracted.

Clones were read by immunoSEQ multiplex PCR, and TCRdb kept only the in-frame ones, dropping some. The repertoire includes tens of thousands of clones, about 84% of them detected once, and over 7.5% sits in the top ten. In germline, CDR1 is SGDLS, CDR2 YYNGEE. This CDR3 is built from 17 residues. Trimming removed 4 bases at V and 4 bases at J, with 20 bases between. This specimen consisted of peripheral blood, obtained about 4.5 months after starting pembrolizumab. The receptor comes from an adult with mismatch repair-deficient cancer. V gene TRBV9 combines with J gene TRBJ1-4; D is unclear. This CDR3 is CASSLWGREVGNEKLFF. The CDR3 DNA sequence: TGTGCCAGCAGCCTCTGGGGTAGGGAAGTCGGTAATGAAAAACTGTTTTTT.